The 20 T cell receptor beta chains in this list originate from one sample, sequenced in a study of Graves' ophthalmopathy and Graves' hyperthyroidism. The authors amplified TCR beta CDR3 regions, and they did so from RNA transcripts for repertoire sequencing. RT-PCR in the first round used HTBI primers; a second-round multiplex PCR followed. TCRdb called the multiplex PCR reads again in MiXCR, with one record for every CDR3 protein. The profile covers hundreds of thousands of distinct CDR3 sequences, with over 13% appearing a single time and approximately 9.8% taken by the ten largest. Input material: blood. The source is a woman aged 30 to 39 with Graves' ophthalmopathy.

Worth noting for this clonotype: Given a much more abundant clone one base away, this may be a read error. The gene calls are TRBV19 and TRBJ1-1; tentatively, D is TRBD1 (6 bases). V was clipped by 4 bases and J by 6 bases, with 15 bases between them. The length of the CDR3 is 14 residues. Per the germline V gene, CDR1 is LNHDA and CDR2 is SQIVND (reference sequence). CDR3 sequence reads: CASSTTGTDAEAFF. The DNA for the CDR3 is TGTGCCAGTAGTACGACAGGAACGGACGCTGAAGCTTTCTTT.

This clonotype was counted between two and nine times. The chain recombines TRBV6-4 with TRBJ2-2; D is perhaps TRBD2 (5 bases). Trimming removed 0 bases from V and 2 bases from J, with 10 bases in between. CDR3 size: 16 residues. CDR1 is MRHNA and CDR2 is SNTAGT in the germline V gene. Here the CDR3 reads CASSDSGDYNTGELFF. The CDR3 DNA is TGTGCCAGCAGTGACTCGGGCGACTATAACACCGGGGAGCTGTTTTTT.

This clonotype was counted at least ten times. The chain links TRBV11-2 to TRBJ1-5; no clear D gene. Germline lookup yields CDR1 SGHAT and CDR2 FQNNGV. Trimming took off 3 bases at V and 12 bases at J, with 15 bases between the two ends. This CDR3 comprises 13 residues. Written as DNA, the CDR3 is TGTGCCAGCAGCTTCCCAACAGTCCTTTACCAGCATTTT. Protein product: CASSFPTVLYQHF.

This clonotype has just a few counts. The chain couples TRBV10-3 to TRBJ1-1; 10 positions match TRBD1. J gave up 4 bases and V 5 bases, and 7 bases lay outside the gene matches. The V gene's germline CDR1 is ENHRY and CDR2 SYGVKD. The CDR3 length is 15 residues. CDR3 residues: CAISSGTGAPTEAFF. In DNA form, the CDR3 reads TGTGCCATCAGTTCCGGGACAGGGGCCCCCACTGAAGCTTTCTTT.

This clonotype was counted ten times or more. The chain carries TRBV6-1 and TRBJ2-7; D unresolved. CDR1 and CDR2 from the germline V gene are MNHNS and SASEGT. The CDR3 totals 15 residues. Trimming left V 6 bases short and J 0 bases short, with 15 bases between. For the CDR3, the DNA is TGTGCCAGCAGAAGAAGGGCTGCAAGCTCCTACGAGCAGTACTTC. Translation: CASRRRAASSYEQYF.

Many counts were recorded for this clonotype. This chain uses TRBV7-9 with TRBJ2-5; 7 bases match TRBD1. The CDR3 totals 15 residues. Germline loops: CDR1 SEHNR, CDR2 FQNEAQ (reference sequence). With 5 bases clipped from V and 5 bases from J, the junction kept 11 bases outside the gene matches. The DNA for the CDR3 is TGTGCCAGCAGCAGGCCTATAGGGACAGATGAGACCCAGTACTTC. Encoded protein: CASSRPIGTDETQYF. The variable domain in full, with the rest retrieved from reference TRBV7-9 and TRBJ2-5, is DTGVSQNPRHKITKRGQNVTFRCDPISEHNRLYWYRQTLGQGPEFLTYFQNEAQLEKSRLLSDRFSAERPKGSFSTLEIQRTEQGDSAMYLCASSRPIGTDETQYFGPGTRLLVL.

The chain couples TRBV13 to TRBJ1-6; D is ambiguous. The CDR3 has 15 amino acids. V gave up 3 bases and J gave up 10 bases, with 16 bases separating them. CDR1 and CDR2 from the germline V gene are PRHDT and FYEKMQ (reference sequence). CDR3 nucleotides: TGTGCCAGCAGCTTCCGGGCCTCGGCAGACTCACCCCTCCACTTT. As protein: CASSFRASADSPLHF. Based on the CDR3 plus reference TRBV13 and TRBJ1-6, the full variable domain is AAGVIQSPRHLIKEKRETATLKCYPIPRHDTVYWYQQGPGQDPQFLISFYEKMQSDKGSIPDRFSAQQFSDYHSELNMSSLELGDSALYFCASSFRASADSPLHFGNGTRLTVT.

Regarding this clonotype: Lacking the conserved final phenylalanine or tryptophan, this CDR3 likely reflects a read error. It is unclear where the CDR3 begins or ends on the DNA, so no DNA is shown, and the CDR3 is as TCRdb lists it. The chain joins TRBV6-4 to TRBJ2-2. The CDR3 adds up to 16 amino acids, both ends counted. The V gene's germline CDR1 is MRHNA and CDR2 SNTAGT. The CDR3 reads CASSDSMGRDTGELCL.

This clonotype was seen repeatedly, ten times or more. In DNA, the CDR3 is TGTGCCAGCACCACGCCGGAGCGGCAAGAGACCCAGTACTTC. Amino acid sequence: CASTTPERQETQYF. The rearrangement joins TRBV7-9 to TRBJ2-5; weak D call: TRBD2 (5 bases). Germline lookup yields CDR1 SEHNR and CDR2 FQNEAQ (reference sequence). CDR3 length: 14 residues. With 7 bases removed from V and 2 bases from J, the gap between germline ends came to 14 bases.

There are many counts of this clonotype. The chain couples TRBV6-1 to TRBJ2-7; 8 bases are shared with TRBD1. CDR1 MNHNS and CDR2 SASEGT come from the germline V gene. Trimming at V came to 6 bases and at J to 3 bases, leaving 4 bases not matched to a gene. The length of the CDR3 is 13 residues. Here the CDR3 DNA reads TGTGCCAGCAGCGAACAGGGGGGCTACGAGCAGTACTTC. This encodes CASSEQGGYEQYF.

This clonotype was seen repeatedly, ten times or more. This chain uses TRBV24-1 with TRBJ2-5; a weak D match, TRBD1 (6 bases). The CDR3 covers 16 residues. V was clipped by 2 bases and J by 5 bases, with 17 bases between them. Germline V CDR1 and CDR2: KGHDR, SFDVKD. CDR3 loop: CATSDSLTGLVETQYF. CDR3 bases: TGTGCCACCAGTGATTCCCTAACAGGGTTGGTTGAGACCCAGTACTTC.

This clonotype was seen a few times. The chain combines TRBV18 with TRBJ1-1; D is unclear. The germline gives CDR1 KGHSH, CDR2 LQKENI. V lost 11 bases and J lost 1, with 20 bases in between. The length of the CDR3 is 15 residues. CDR3 in DNA: TGTGCCTCCTCGATCGGAGAAATAGGGAACACTGAAGCTTTCTTT. Its protein product is CASSIGEIGNTEAFF.

This clonotype was detected once. A much bigger clone sits one base away, suggesting this may be a read error. The V gene is TRBV6-1, the J gene TRBJ1-1; perhaps TRBD1 as D (5 bases). The CDR3 extends over 15 amino acids. Germline CDR1 reads MNHNS; CDR2 reads SASEGT. Trimming cost V 6 bases and J 9 bases, with 23 bases left between them. The chain's CDR3 is CASSLGRGKGRKAFF. CDR3 DNA sequence: TGTGCCAGCAGCCTGGGACGGGGGAAGGGACGGAAAGCTTTCTTT.

At least ten counts were recorded for this clonotype. This chain connects TRBV27 to TRBJ2-7; D call uncertain. Deletions cut 8 bases from V and 6 bases from J, with 17 bases between. This CDR3 is built from 13 residues. Germline V gene lookup returns CDR1 MNHEY and CDR2 SMNVEV (reference sequence). The CDR3 nucleotides are TGTGCCAGCGCCCCCCAGGACGCTAGCGAGCAGTACTTC. It is translated as CASAPQDASEQYF.

There are many counts of this clonotype. The chain couples TRBV6-1 to TRBJ1-6, with a possible D match to TRBD1 (6 bases). Trimming stripped 2 bases from V and 6 bases from J, with 23 bases between. The CDR3 covers 19 residues. Germline V gene lookup returns CDR1 MNHNS and CDR2 SASEGT. The CDR3: CASSELRGAGALRNSPLHF. CDR3 bases: TGTGCCAGCAGTGAACTCCGGGGCGCGGGGGCACTTCGTAATTCACCCCTCCACTTT.

Ten or more counts support this clonotype. The chain is built from TRBV6-1 and TRBJ1-6, with TRBD1 identical over 8 bases. The germline gives CDR1 MNHNS, CDR2 SASEGT. The CDR3 is made up of 13 amino acids. J gave up 7 bases and V 7 bases, and 3 bases lay outside the gene matches. This chain's CDR3 is CASTRQGNSPLHF. The CDR3 DNA reads TGTGCCAGCACCCGACAGGGGAATTCACCCCTCCACTTT.

This clonotype has at least ten counts. J is TRBJ1-5 and V is TRBV27; no clear D gene. Trimming stripped 5 bases from V and 0 bases from J, with 5 bases between. The V gene's germline CDR1 is MNHEY and CDR2 SMNVEV (reference sequence). The CDR3 runs 13 residues. The CDR3 sequence: CASSRYSNQPQHF. The CDR3 region has the DNA TGTGCCAGCAGTCGCTATAGCAATCAGCCCCAGCATTTT.

At least ten counts were recorded for this clonotype. The chain recombines TRBV20-1 with TRBJ2-7; D not resolved. The CDR3 consists of 10 residues. Germline CDR1 is DFQATT and CDR2 is SNEGSKA (reference sequence). Between the trimmed V and J ends, which lost 4 bases and 9 bases, there was a span of 10 bases. The CDR3 sequence: CSANPERQYF. The CDR3 DNA reads TGCAGTGCTAACCCCGAGAGGCAGTACTTC.

V gene TRBV24-1 combines with J gene TRBJ2-7, with TRBD2 as a possible D gene (6 bases). This CDR3 is built from 16 residues. CDR1 is KGHDR and CDR2 is SFDVKD in the germline V gene. Trimming shortened V by 4 bases and J by 4 bases, and 19 bases separated the two germline ends. CDR3 amino acids: CATSDPGVEGGYEQYF. The CDR3 nucleotides read TGTGCCACCAGTGACCCGGGCGTGGAGGGAGGTTACGAGCAGTACTTC.

This clonotype was observed at least ten times. The rearrangement uses TRBV28 and TRBJ2-4, with 7 nucleotides matching TRBD1. CDR3 length: 12 amino acids. Germline CDR1 reads MDHEN; CDR2 reads SYDVKM. V shed 4 bases, J shed 15 bases, and the junction held 9 bases outside the gene matches. The CDR3 sequence: CASSSTGNLRYF. CDR3 coding DNA: TGTGCCAGCAGTTCGACAGGGAACCTTCGGTACTTC.